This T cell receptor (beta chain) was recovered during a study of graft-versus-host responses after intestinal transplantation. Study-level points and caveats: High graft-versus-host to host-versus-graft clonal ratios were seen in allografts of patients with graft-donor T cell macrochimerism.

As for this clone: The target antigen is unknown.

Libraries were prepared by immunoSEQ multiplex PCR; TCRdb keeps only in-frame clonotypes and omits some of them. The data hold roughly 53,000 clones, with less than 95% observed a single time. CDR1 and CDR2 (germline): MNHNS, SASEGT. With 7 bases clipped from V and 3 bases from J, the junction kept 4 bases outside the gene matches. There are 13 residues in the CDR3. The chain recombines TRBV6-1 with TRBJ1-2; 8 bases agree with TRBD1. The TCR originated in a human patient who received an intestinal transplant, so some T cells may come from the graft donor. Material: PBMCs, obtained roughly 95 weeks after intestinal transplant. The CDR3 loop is CASIMTGDYGYTF. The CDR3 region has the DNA TGTGCCAGCATTATGACAGGGGACTATGGCTACACCTTC.